The clone carrying this T cell receptor (beta chain) was found a few times. What it binds is not known. This entry comes from a study of blood T cells in healthy people across ages. On the study more broadly: Template switching caught about one barcoded beta molecule for each two T cells.

Regarding the study as a whole: TCR beta diversity tracked closely with naive T cell percentage. Per-million-T-cell TCR beta diversity fell roughly linearly with age.

A sample-barcoded 5' primer and a J-beta primer mix were used in a second PCR of about 7 to 12 cycles. MiXCR was run by TCRdb on the 5' RACE reads, yielding one entry per CDR3 protein. The sample has under 1,100,000 distinct CDR3 sequences, around 27% seen once; the top ten hold about 0.72%. Germline CDR1 reads MNHEY; CDR2 reads SMNVEV (reference sequence). This CDR3 contains 19 residues. V lost 3 bases to trimming and J lost 3 bases; unmatched junction nucleotides: 12. The same specimen was also included in a second study, on T cells of mothers and their children. That paper states: Every mother supplied over 8 million TCR beta CDR3 reads and every child a few million.

The V call is TRBV27, the J call TRBJ1-5, with TRBD1 matching 12 bases. The TCR was taken from a girl aged 2-10 years in good health. Source material: blood. The CDR3 here is CASSLLVPGQGALNQPQHF. Written as DNA, the CDR3 is TGTGCCAGCAGTTTGTTGGTCCCGGGACAGGGGGCCCTCAATCAGCCCCAGCATTTT.